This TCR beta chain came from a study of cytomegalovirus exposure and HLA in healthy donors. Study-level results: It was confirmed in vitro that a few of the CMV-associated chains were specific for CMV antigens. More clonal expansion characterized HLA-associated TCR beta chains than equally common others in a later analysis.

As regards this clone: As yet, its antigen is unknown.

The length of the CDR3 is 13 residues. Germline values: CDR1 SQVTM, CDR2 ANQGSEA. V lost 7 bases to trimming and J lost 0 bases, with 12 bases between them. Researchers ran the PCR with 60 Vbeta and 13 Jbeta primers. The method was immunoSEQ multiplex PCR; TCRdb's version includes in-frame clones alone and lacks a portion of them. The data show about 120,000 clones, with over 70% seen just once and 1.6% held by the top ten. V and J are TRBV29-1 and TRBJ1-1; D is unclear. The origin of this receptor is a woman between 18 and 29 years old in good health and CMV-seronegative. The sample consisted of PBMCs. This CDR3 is CSGGEPLNTEAFF. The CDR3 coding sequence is TGCAGCGGGGGAGAGCCACTGAACACTGAAGCTTTCTTT.